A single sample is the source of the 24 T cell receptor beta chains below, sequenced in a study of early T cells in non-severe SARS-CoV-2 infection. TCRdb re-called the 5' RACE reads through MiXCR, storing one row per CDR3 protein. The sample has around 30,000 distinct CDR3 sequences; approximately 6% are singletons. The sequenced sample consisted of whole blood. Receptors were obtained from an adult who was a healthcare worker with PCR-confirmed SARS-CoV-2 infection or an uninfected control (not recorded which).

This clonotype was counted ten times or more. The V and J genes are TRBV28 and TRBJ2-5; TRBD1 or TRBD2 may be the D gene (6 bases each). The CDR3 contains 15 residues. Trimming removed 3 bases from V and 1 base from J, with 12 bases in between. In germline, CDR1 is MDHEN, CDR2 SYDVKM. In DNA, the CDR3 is TGTGCCAGCAGTTTGGGCAGGGGAGGCCAAGAGACCCAGTACTTC. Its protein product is CASSLGRGGQETQYF. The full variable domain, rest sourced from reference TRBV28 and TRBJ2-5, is DVKVTQSSRYLVKRTGEKVFLECVQDMDHENMFWYRQDPGLGLRLIYFSYDVKMKEKGDIPEGYSVSREKKERFSLILESASTNQTSMYLCASSLGRGGQETQYFGPGTRLLVL.

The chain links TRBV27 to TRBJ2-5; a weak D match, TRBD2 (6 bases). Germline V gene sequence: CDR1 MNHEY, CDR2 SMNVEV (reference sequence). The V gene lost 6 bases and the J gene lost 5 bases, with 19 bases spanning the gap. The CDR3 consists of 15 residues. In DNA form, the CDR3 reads TGTGCCAGCAGCCTCGGCGGGATTCGGGGGGAGACCCAGTACTTC. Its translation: CASSLGGIRGETQYF.

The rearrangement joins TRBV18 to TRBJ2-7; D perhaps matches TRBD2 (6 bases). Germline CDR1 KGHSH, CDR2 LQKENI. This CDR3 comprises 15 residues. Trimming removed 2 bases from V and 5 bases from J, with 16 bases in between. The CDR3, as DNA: TGTGCCAGCTCACCAATTGAGGAGGGGAGCAACGAGCAGTACTTC. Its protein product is CASSPIEEGSNEQYF.

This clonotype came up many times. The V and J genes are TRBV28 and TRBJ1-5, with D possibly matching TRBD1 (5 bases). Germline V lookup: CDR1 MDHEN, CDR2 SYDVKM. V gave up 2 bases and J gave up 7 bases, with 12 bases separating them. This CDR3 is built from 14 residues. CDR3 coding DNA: TGTGCCAGCAGTTTAGGGCGGGGCTACCAGCCCCAGCATTTT. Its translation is CASSLGRGYQPQHF.

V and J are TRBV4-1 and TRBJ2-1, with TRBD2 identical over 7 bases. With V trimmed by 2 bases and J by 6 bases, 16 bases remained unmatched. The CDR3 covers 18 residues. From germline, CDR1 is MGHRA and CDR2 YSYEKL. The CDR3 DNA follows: TGCGCCAGCAGCCAATACCCCGCTCAACCGGCGGGGGTCAATGAGCAGTTCTTC. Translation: CASSQYPAQPAGVNEQFF.

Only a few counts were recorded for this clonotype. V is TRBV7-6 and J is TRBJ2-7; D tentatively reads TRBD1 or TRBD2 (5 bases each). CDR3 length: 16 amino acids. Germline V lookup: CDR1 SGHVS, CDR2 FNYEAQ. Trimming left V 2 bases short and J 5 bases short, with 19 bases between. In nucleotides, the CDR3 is TGTGCCAGCAGCTTACACCCGGGACCATTAAATAACGAGCAGTACTTC. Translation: CASSLHPGPLNNEQYF.

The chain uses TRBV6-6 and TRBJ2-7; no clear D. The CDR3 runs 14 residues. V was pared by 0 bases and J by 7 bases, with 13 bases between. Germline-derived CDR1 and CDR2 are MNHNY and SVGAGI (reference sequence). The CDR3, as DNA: TGTGCCAGCAGTTACTCGGCCGAGGCAGGAGAGCAGTACTTC. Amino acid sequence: CASSYSAEAGEQYF.

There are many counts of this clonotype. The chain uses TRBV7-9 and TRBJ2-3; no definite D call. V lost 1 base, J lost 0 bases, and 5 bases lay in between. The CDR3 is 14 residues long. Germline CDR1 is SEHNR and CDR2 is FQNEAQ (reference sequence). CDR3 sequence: CASSLGASTDTQYF. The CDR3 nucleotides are TGTGCCAGCAGCTTAGGGGCCAGCACAGATACGCAGTATTTT.

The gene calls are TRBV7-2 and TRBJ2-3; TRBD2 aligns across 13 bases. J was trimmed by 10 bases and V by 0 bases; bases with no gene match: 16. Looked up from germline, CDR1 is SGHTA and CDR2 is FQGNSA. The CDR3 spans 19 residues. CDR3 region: CASSLARTSGRGGPIAQYF. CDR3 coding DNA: TGTGCCAGCAGCTTAGCCCGTACTAGCGGGAGGGGGGGCCCCATCGCGCAGTATTTT.

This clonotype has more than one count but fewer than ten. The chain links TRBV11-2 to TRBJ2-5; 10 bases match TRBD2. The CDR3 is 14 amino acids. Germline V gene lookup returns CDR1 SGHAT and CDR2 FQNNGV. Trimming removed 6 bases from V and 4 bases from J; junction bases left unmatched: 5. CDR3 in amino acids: CASRPSGRVETQYF. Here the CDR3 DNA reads TGTGCCAGCAGACCTAGCGGGAGAGTAGAGACCCAGTACTTC.

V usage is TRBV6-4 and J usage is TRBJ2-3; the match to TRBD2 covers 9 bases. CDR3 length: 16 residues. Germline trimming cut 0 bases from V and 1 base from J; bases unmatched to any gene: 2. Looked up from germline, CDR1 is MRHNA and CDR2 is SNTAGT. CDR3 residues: CASSDSVAGGTDTQYF. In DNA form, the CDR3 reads TGTGCCAGCAGTGACTCGGTAGCGGGAGGCACAGATACGCAGTATTTT.

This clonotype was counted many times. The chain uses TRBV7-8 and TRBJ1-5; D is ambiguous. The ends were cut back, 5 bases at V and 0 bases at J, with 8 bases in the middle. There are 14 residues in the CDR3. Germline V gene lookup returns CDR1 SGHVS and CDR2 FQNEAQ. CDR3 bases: TGTGCCAGCAGCGCGACGGATAGCAATCAGCCCCAGCATTTT. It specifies CASSATDSNQPQHF.

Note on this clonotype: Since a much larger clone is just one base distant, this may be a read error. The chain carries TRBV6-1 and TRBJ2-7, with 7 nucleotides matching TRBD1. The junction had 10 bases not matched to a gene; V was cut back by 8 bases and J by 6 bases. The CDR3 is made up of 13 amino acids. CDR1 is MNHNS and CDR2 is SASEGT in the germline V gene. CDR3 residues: CASWDSGTCEQYF. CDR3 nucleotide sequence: TGTGCCAGCTGGGACAGTGGGACCTGCGAGCAGTACTTC.

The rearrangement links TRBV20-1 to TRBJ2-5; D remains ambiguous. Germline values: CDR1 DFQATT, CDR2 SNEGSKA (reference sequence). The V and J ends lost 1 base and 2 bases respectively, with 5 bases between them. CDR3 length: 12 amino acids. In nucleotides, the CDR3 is TGCAGTGCTAGAGTCTTTCAAGAGACCCAGTACTTC. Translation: CSARVFQETQYF.

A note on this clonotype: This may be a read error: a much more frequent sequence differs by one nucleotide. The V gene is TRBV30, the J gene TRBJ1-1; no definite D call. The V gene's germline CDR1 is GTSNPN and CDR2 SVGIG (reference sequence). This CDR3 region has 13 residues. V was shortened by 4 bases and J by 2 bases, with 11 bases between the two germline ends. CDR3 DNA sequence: TGTGCCTGGATCGCGACGGCTAACACTGAAGCTTTCTTT. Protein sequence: CAWIATANTEAFF.

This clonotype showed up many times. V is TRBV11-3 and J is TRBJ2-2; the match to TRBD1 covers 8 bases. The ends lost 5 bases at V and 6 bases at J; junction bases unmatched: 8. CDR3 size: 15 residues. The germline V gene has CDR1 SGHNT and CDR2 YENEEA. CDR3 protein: CASSPRQGRAGELFF. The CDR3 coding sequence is TGTGCCAGCAGCCCTCGACAGGGGCGGGCCGGGGAGCTGTTTTTT.

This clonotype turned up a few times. The CDR3 reads CASNARRYGYTF. The CDR3 nucleotides are TGTGCCAGTAACGCCAGGCGGTATGGCTACACCTTC. This rearrangement joins TRBV19 to TRBJ1-2; D gene ambiguous. CDR1 is LNHDA, CDR2 SQIVND, per germline (reference sequence). The length of the CDR3 is 12 residues. Trimming left V 7 bases short and J 5 bases short, with 11 bases between.

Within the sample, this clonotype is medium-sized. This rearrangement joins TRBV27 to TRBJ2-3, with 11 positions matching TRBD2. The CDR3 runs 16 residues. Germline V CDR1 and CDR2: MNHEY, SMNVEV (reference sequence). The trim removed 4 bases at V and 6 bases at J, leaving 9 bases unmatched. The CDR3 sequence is CASSSLTSGAGDTQYF. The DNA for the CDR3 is TGTGCCAGCAGTTCGCTGACTAGCGGGGCCGGGGATACGCAGTATTTT.

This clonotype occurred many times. In nucleotides, the CDR3 is TGCAGCGTAGTGATACTAGCGGGAACCACAGATACGCAGTATTTT. The encoded protein is CSVVILAGTTDTQYF. The chain recombines TRBV29-1 with TRBJ2-3, with 10 bases that match TRBD2. From germline, CDR1 is SQVTM and CDR2 ANQGSEA. The CDR3 runs 15 residues. V trimming: 6 bases; J trimming: 2 bases; junction bases outside the gene matches: 8.

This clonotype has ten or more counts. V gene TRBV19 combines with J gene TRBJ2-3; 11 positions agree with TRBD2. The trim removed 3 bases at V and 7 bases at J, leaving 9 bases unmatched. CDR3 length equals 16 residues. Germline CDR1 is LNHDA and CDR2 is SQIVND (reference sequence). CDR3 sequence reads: CASSIKTSGTSNTQYF. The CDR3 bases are TGTGCCAGTAGTATTAAGACTAGCGGGACCTCTAATACGCAGTATTTT. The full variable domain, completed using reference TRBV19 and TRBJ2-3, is DGGITQSPKYLFRKEGQNVTLSCEQNLNHDAMYWYRQDPGQGLRLIYYSQIVNDFQKGDIAEGYSVSREKKESFPLTVTSAQKNPTAFYLCASSIKTSGTSNTQYFGPGTRLTVL.

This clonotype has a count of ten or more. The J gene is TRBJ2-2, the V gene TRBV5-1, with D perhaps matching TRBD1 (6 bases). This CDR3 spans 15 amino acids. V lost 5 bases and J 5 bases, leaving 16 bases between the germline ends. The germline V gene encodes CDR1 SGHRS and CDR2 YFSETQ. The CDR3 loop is CASRPAGEVTGELFF. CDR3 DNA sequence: TGCGCCAGCAGGCCCGCAGGGGAAGTAACCGGGGAGCTGTTTTTT.

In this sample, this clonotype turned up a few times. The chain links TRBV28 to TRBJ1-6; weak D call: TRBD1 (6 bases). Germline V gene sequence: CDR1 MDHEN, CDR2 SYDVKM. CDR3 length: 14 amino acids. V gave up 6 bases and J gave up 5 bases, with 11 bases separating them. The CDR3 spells CASRRTGNNSPLHF. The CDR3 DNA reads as TGTGCCAGCAGGCGTACAGGGAATAATTCACCCCTCCACTTT. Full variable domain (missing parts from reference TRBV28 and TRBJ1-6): DVKVTQSSRYLVKRTGEKVFLECVQDMDHENMFWYRQDPGLGLRLIYFSYDVKMKEKGDIPEGYSVSREKKERFSLILESASTNQTSMYLCASRRTGNNSPLHFGNGTRLTVT.

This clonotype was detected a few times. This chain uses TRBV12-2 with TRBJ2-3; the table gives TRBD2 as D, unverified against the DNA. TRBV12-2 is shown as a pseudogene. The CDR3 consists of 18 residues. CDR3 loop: CASRLAYLTSGIGDTQYF. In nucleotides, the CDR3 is TGTGCAAGTCGCTTAGCGTATCTGACTAGCGGGATAGGGGATACGCAGTATTTT.

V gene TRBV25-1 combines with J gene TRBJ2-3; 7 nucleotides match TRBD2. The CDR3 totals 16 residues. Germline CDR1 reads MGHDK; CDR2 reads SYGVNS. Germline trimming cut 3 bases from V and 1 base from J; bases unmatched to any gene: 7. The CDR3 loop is CASSERGLQGTDTQYF. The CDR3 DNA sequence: TGTGCCAGCAGTGAGAGGGGACTACAAGGCACAGATACGCAGTATTTT.